A single sample is the source of the 28 T cell receptor beta chains below, sequenced in a study of T cell repertoires in cytomegalovirus infection. A single record per CDR3 protein comes from TCRdb applying MiXCR to the reads. This sample yields 350,000 to 550,000 distinct CDR3 sequences, of which roughly a third are seen a single time; roughly 15% belongs to the top ten. Sequencing input: PBMCs. The receptor set was obtained from a human donor in good health (CMV status not recorded). Some clones in this sample may be carry-over from other donors' samples.

This clonotype was detected only a few times. V and J are TRBV25-1 and TRBJ1-2; no firm D call. Trimming shortened V by 4 bases and J by 6 bases, and 15 bases separated the two germline ends. The V gene's germline CDR1 is MGHDK and CDR2 SYGVNS. The CDR3 extends over 14 amino acids. The CDR3 sequence is CASSGIGSQDGYTF. In DNA, the CDR3 is TGTGCCAGCAGTGGTATCGGCAGTCAGGATGGCTACACCTTC.

V is TRBV12-3 or TRBV12-4 and J is TRBJ2-5; D possibly corresponds to TRBD2 (5 bases). V lost 3 bases and J 5 bases, leaving 10 bases between the germline ends. The length of the CDR3 is 13 residues. CDR3: CASSLFAGETQYF. CDR3 DNA: TGTGCCAGCAGTTTGTTCGCGGGTGAGACCCAGTACTTC.

The chain uses TRBV5-5 and TRBJ1-1; D gene unclear. There are 15 residues in the CDR3. V lost 0 bases and J 1 base, leaving 10 bases between the germline ends. Germline V gives CDR1 SGHKS, CDR2 YYEKEE (reference sequence). The chain's CDR3 is CASSLATKRNTEAFF. The CDR3, as DNA: TGTGCCAGCAGCTTGGCAACAAAACGGAACACTGAAGCTTTCTTT.

V gene TRBV4-2 combines with J gene TRBJ2-3, with TRBD1 matching 9 bases. The CDR3 consists of 17 residues. After removal of 0 bases from V and 4 bases from J, the junction contained 8 bases not matched to a gene. Germline CDR1 is LGHNA and CDR2 is YNFKEQ. CDR3 nucleotide sequence: TGTGCCAGCAGCCAAGAAATTAGACAGGGGGTGGCAGATACGCAGTATTTT. Its translation is CASSQEIRQGVADTQYF.

The chain employs TRBV12-3 or TRBV12-4 and TRBJ2-1, with D possibly being TRBD1 (6 bases). CDR3 length: 17 amino acids. Trimming stripped 4 bases from V and 0 bases from J, with 16 bases between. Here the CDR3 DNA reads TGTGCCAGCAGTTCGGCCAGGGGCTCTAGCTCCTACAATGAGCAGTTCTTC. Its protein product is CASSSARGSSSYNEQFF.

The chain has TRBV19 and TRBJ2-3, with D perhaps given as TRBD1 or TRBD2 (5 bases each). This CDR3 has 16 amino acids. The V end was cut by 4 bases, the J end by 0 bases, with 14 bases between. Germline V gives CDR1 LNHDA, CDR2 SQIVND (reference sequence). The CDR3 loop is CASSTHGTVSTDTQYF. The CDR3 DNA sequence: TGTGCCAGTAGTACCCACGGGACGGTTAGCACAGATACGCAGTATTTT.

The rearrangement joins TRBV6-2 or TRBV6-3 to TRBJ2-1; 11 bases map to TRBD1. V was clipped by 6 bases and J by 4 bases; unmatched bases: 8. The CDR3 extends over 16 amino acids. CDR1 and CDR2 from the germline V gene are MNHEY and SVGEGT. Written as DNA, the CDR3 is TGTGCCAGCAGCCTTGGACAGGGGGCTTGGTACAATGAGCAGTTCTTC. Its protein is CASSLGQGAWYNEQFF.

This chain links TRBV7-6 with TRBJ2-1; a weak D match, TRBD2 (5 bases). Trimming removed 5 bases at V and 7 bases at J, with 15 bases between. CDR1 and CDR2 (germline): SGHVS, FNYEAQ. The CDR3 sequence is 14 residues long. The chain's CDR3 is CASSPRTPTNEQFF. CDR3 bases: TGTGCCAGCAGCCCCAGGACTCCGACTAATGAGCAGTTCTTC.

J is TRBJ2-5 and V is TRBV7-6; D uncertain. V gave up 1 base and J gave up 6 bases, with 9 bases separating them. The CDR3 length is 13 residues. Germline CDR1 reads SGHVS; CDR2 reads FNYEAQ. CDR3 residues: CASSLGTAKTQYF. For the CDR3, the DNA is TGTGCCAGCAGCTTAGGCACAGCGAAGACCCAGTACTTC.

This rearrangement joins TRBV12-5 to TRBJ2-1, with a tentative D call TRBD1 (6 bases). CDR1 and CDR2 (germline): LGHNT, FRNRAP. Deletions cut 7 bases from V and 8 bases from J, with 18 bases between. The CDR3 loop spans 14 amino acids. The CDR3 loop reads CASAPGAAIDEQFF. Here the CDR3 DNA reads TGTGCTAGTGCACCAGGGGCGGCGATCGATGAGCAGTTCTTC.

In this sample, this clonotype turned up a few times. The CDR3 nucleotides are TGTGCCAGCAGGCGCGGACAGGGTGGCTACGAGCAGTACTTC. It codes for CASRRGQGGYEQYF. The chain couples TRBV6-5 to TRBJ2-7, with TRBD1 matching 8 bases. Per the germline V gene, CDR1 is MNHEY and CDR2 is SVGAGI. The CDR3 consists of 14 residues. The ends lost 6 bases at V and 3 bases at J; junction bases unmatched: 7.

Of note for this clonotype: This may come from a read error, since a much larger clone is one base off. The chain employs TRBV12-3 or TRBV12-4 and TRBJ2-7; perhaps TRBD1 as D (6 bases). This CDR3 has 17 residues. CDR3 DNA sequence: TGTGCCAGCAGTTTAGCGAGGGCCCGGGACACCTCCTACGATCAGTACTTC. Translation gives CASSLARARDTSYDQYF.

V and J are TRBV7-9 and TRBJ2-3; 9 bases align to TRBD1. From germline, CDR1 is SEHNR and CDR2 FQNEAQ (reference sequence). Trimming at V came to 5 bases and at J to 3 bases, leaving 9 bases not matched to a gene. This CDR3 region has 16 residues. CDR3 in DNA: TGTGCCAGCAGCCTCCGGGGGACAGGGTGGACAGATACGCAGTATTTT. Translation gives CASSLRGTGWTDTQYF.

The chain joins TRBV7-6 to TRBJ2-1; D ambiguous. Trimming pared 1 base from V and 4 bases from J, leaving 11 bases between. Germline values: CDR1 SGHVS, CDR2 FNYEAQ. This CDR3 region has 15 residues. Written as DNA, the CDR3 is TGTGCCAGCAGCTTAGGGCAGGTCCGGTACAATGAGCAGTTCTTC. As protein: CASSLGQVRYNEQFF.

V and J are TRBV14 and TRBJ2-5; 7 nucleotides match TRBD2. V was clipped by 2 bases and J by 3 bases; unmatched bases: 12. The CDR3 extends over 17 amino acids. Germline V gene lookup returns CDR1 SGHDN and CDR2 FVKESK. DNA for the CDR3: TGTGCCAGCAGCCAAACCTTCGGGACTAATGGAAAAGAGACCCAGTACTTC. This sequence encodes CASSQTFGTNGKETQYF.

This clonotype was seen many times. The rearrangement uses TRBV7-2 and TRBJ2-1; D is ambiguous. Trimming took 1 base from V and 0 from J, leaving 7 bases between them. Germline V gene data show CDR1 as SGHTA and CDR2 as FQGNSA. The CDR3 is made up of 15 amino acids. The CDR3 sequence is CASSLGEASYNEQFF. CDR3 DNA: TGTGCCAGCAGCTTAGGGGAAGCCTCCTACAATGAGCAGTTCTTC.

The table lists this clonotype with a few counts. A much larger clone lies a single base off, so this may be a read error. The chain has TRBV7-2 and TRBJ1-5; a weak D match, TRBD1 (5 bases). The germline V gene encodes CDR1 SGHTA and CDR2 FQGNSA. The CDR3 is 14 residues long. The CDR3 sequence is CAISRTGPNQPQHF. Here the CDR3 DNA reads TGTGCCATCAGCCGGACGGGACCCAATCAGCCCCAGCATTTT. The whole variable domain, filled in from reference TRBV7-2 and TRBJ1-5, reads GAGVSQSPSNKVTEKGKDVELRCDPISGHTALYWYRQSLGQGLEFLIYFQGNSAPDKSGLPSDRFSAERTGGSVSTLTIQRTQQEDSAVYLCAISRTGPNQPQHFGDGTRLSIL.

V and J are TRBV12-3 or TRBV12-4 and TRBJ2-5; D is perhaps TRBD2 (7 bases). This CDR3 has 15 amino acids. V gave up 3 bases and J gave up 4 bases, with 15 bases separating them. This CDR3 reads CASSFWGGRGETQYF. The CDR3 bases are TGTGCCAGCAGTTTCTGGGGGGGCCGGGGAGAGACCCAGTACTTC.

This chain connects TRBV19 to TRBJ1-6; tentative D call: TRBD1 (5 bases). The CDR3 loop spans 15 amino acids. Germline assignment: CDR1 LNHDA and CDR2 SQIVND (reference sequence). Between the trimmed V and J ends, which lost 7 bases and 5 bases, there was a span of 15 bases. The CDR3 nucleotides read TGTGCCAGTACCCAGACAGCCCTCCATAATTCACCCCTCCACTTT. Its protein product is CASTQTALHNSPLHF.

The chain joins TRBV15 to TRBJ2-3; D remains ambiguous. The germline gives CDR1 LNHNV, CDR2 YYDKDF (reference sequence). The CDR3 is 17 amino acids. With 4 bases removed from V and 5 bases from J, the gap between germline ends came to 22 bases. CDR3 sequence: CATSTSPGGGVEDTQYF. The CDR3 DNA reads TGTGCCACCAGCACGTCTCCGGGTGGTGGGGTCGAAGATACGCAGTATTTT. Full variable domain (missing parts from reference TRBV15 and TRBJ2-3): DAMVIQNPRYQVTQFGKPVTLSCSQTLNHNVMYWYQQKSSQAPKLLFHYYDKDFNNEADTPDNFQSRRPNTSFCFLDIRSPGLGDTAMYLCATSTSPGGGVEDTQYFGPGTRLTVL.

The chain is built from TRBV5-6 and TRBJ2-1; perhaps TRBD2 as D (6 bases). The CDR3 extends over 15 amino acids. Trimming cost V 7 bases and J 0 bases, with 14 bases left between them. CDR1 is SGHDT and CDR2 is YYEEEE in the germline V gene. CDR3 sequence (DNA): TGTGCCAGCCGACTAGGACTATCCTCCTACAATGAGCAGTTCTTC. Translating it yields CASRLGLSSYNEQFF.

The chain carries TRBV12-3 or TRBV12-4 and TRBJ1-6; a weak D match, TRBD1 (5 bases). The V end was cut by 6 bases, the J end by 8 bases, with 8 bases between. The CDR3 has 12 amino acids. The CDR3 protein is CASRPRDSPLHF. The CDR3 region has the DNA TGTGCCAGCAGACCCAGGGATTCACCCCTCCACTTT.

This clonotype was counted a single time. The V and J genes are TRBV7-8 and TRBJ2-7; 9 nucleotides match TRBD1. This CDR3 comprises 15 residues. The germline gives CDR1 SGHVS, CDR2 FQNEAQ. V gave up 1 base and J gave up 6 bases; unmatched junction bases: 7. CDR3 sequence reads: CASSLGGTGNREQYF. The CDR3 region has the DNA TGTGCCAGCAGCTTAGGGGGGACAGGGAATCGCGAGCAGTACTTC.

The table lists this clonotype with a few counts. The chain uses TRBV5-6 and TRBJ1-5; no firm D call. V was cut by 1 base and J by 3 bases, with 8 bases left in between. The CDR3 sequence is 14 residues long. Germline CDR1 SGHDT, CDR2 YYEEEE. DNA for the CDR3: TGTGCCAGCAGCTTGAAGGGCTACAATCAGCCCCAGCATTTT. This codes for CASSLKGYNQPQHF.

The chain recombines TRBV10-3 with TRBJ1-6, with TRBD1 as a possible D gene (6 bases). Germline lookup yields CDR1 ENHRY and CDR2 SYGVKD. The length of the CDR3 is 15 residues. Trimming removed 2 bases from V and 9 bases from J, with 14 bases in between. In DNA form, the CDR3 reads TGTGCCATCAGTGAGGACGGGGGCGGGGGTTCACCCCTCCACTTT. This sequence encodes CAISEDGGGGSPLHF.

The chain joins TRBV5-1 to TRBJ1-1; 9 bases align to TRBD1. The germline V gene has CDR1 SGHRS and CDR2 YFSETQ. The CDR3 has 15 amino acids. After removal of 4 bases from V and 4 bases from J, the junction contained 8 bases not matched to a gene. CDR3 region: CASSTEDRGPTEAFF. The DNA for the CDR3 is TGCGCCAGCAGCACGGAGGACAGGGGACCCACTGAAGCTTTCTTT. The full variable domain, its missing parts supplied by reference TRBV5-1 and TRBJ1-1, is KAGVTQTPRYLIKTRGQQVTLSCSPISGHRSVSWYQQTPGQGLQFLFEYFSETQRNKGNFPGRFSGRQFSNSRSEMNVSTLELGDSALYLCASSTEDRGPTEAFFGQGTRLTVV.

Comments on this clonotype: A much larger clone lies one base from this, so it may be a read error. The CDR3 DNA reads as TGTGCCAGCAGCAAGGGAACTTTGGAGACCAAGTACTTC. Its translation is CASSKGTLETKYF. The genes are TRBV7-9 and TRBJ2-5; D remains unclear. Germline assignment: CDR1 SEHNR and CDR2 FQNEAQ (reference sequence). The CDR3 consists of 13 residues. Full variable domain (rest looked up from reference TRBV7-9 and TRBJ2-5): DTGVSQNPRHKITKRGQNVTFRCDPISEHNRLYWYRQTLGQGPEFLTYFQNEAQLEKSRLLSDRFSAERPKGSFSTLEIQRTEQGDSAMYLCASSKGTLETKYFGPGTRLLVL.

This clonotype was seen more than once but under ten times. This rearrangement joins TRBV28 to TRBJ2-7; 11 bases are a match to TRBD1. J was trimmed by 0 bases and V by 2 bases; bases with no gene match: 9. The CDR3 length is 18 residues. Germline values: CDR1 MDHEN, CDR2 SYDVKM. The CDR3 coding sequence is TGTGCCAGCAGTTTAGGACAGGGGGCATTCCCCTTCTCCTACGAGCAGTACTTC. Protein sequence: CASSLGQGAFPFSYEQYF.